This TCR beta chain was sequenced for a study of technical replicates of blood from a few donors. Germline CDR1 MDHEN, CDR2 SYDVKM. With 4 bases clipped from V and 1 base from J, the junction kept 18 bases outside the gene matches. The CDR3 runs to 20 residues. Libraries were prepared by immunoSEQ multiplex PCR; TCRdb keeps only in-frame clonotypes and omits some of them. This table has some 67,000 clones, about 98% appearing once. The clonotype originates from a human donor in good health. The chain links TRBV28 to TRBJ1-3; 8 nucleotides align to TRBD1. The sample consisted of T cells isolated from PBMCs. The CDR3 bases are TGTGCCAGCAGTTCGGGCCAATACAGGGGGATCGGGCTTTCTGGAAACACCATATATTTT. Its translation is CASSSGQYRGIGLSGNTIYF.